This TCR beta chain derives from a study of technical replicates of blood from a handful of donors. Germline V gives CDR1 SGHDT, CDR2 YYEEEE. The V gene end was trimmed by 4 bases and the J gene end by 3 bases; junction bases not matched to a gene: 8. The CDR3 has 15 residues. Measured with immunoSEQ multiplex PCR; TCRdb has only the in-frame clones, and not every one. The sample includes 65,000 to 80,000 clones, about 97% of them seen just once. The chain has TRBV5-6 and TRBJ2-3, with TRBD1 identical over 7 bases. The sequencing input was T cells isolated from PBMCs. The sequence was collected from a human donor in good health. The CDR3: CASSHDRELTDTQYF. The DNA for the CDR3 is TGTGCCAGCAGCCACGACAGGGAACTAACAGATACGCAGTATTTT.